Listed below are T cell receptor beta chains from one sample, sequenced in a study of Ad26.COV2.S vaccination and SARS-CoV-2 variants. Profiling relied on immunoSEQ multiplex PCR, and the TCRdb table lists in-frame clones only, not all of them. The data contain about 680,000 clones, approximately 88% of them singletons. The input for sequencing was peripheral blood, taken in a trial of Ad26.COV2.S vaccine versus placebo. The receptor set was obtained from a person aged 18-60 years who received the Ad26.COV2.S COVID-19 vaccine or a placebo. Each CDR3 is given with its conserved first and last residue. Each record gives: J gene, V gene, CDR3 protein.

>TRBJ1-1|TRBV29-1
CSATKTSEAFF
>TRBJ2-2|TRBV6-6
CASSYQGIAGELFF
>TRBJ2-7|TRBV6-2/TRBV6-3
CASSRLEGRYEQYF
>TRBJ2-7|TRBV7-2
CASSSSPPLEQYF
>TRBJ2-1|TRBV7-2
CASISPGAYNEQFF
>TRBJ2-3|TRBV10-3
CAAGKLLAAPNTDTQYF
>TRBJ1-5|TRBV7-2
CASSLVGVGSNQPQHF
>TRBJ2-5|TRBV19
CASSIEGTGVLETQYF
>TRBJ1-3|TRBV7-2
CAIQFAGGGNTIYF
>TRBJ2-6|TRBV7-2
CASTGGTGANVLTF
>TRBJ2-7|TRBV4-3
CASSQAGTEAYEQYF
>TRBJ1-1|TRBV19
CASSPRDTSTNTEAFF
>TRBJ2-1|TRBV7-9
CASSSSSGTVSYNEQFF
>TRBJ2-7|TRBV6-5
CASRALVGGYEQYF
>TRBJ1-4|TRBV2
CASLASAGVEKLFF
>TRBJ2-7|TRBV27
CASSPTPGLAGVF
>TRBJ1-2|TRBV6-5
CASSYSITARAYTF
>TRBJ2-7|TRBV6-5
CASSYSRQGPYEQYF
>TRBJ2-2|TRBV7-9
CASSLGTGNTGELFF
>TRBJ1-2|TRBV15
CATSIDHRARINYGYTF
>TRBJ2-5|TRBV10-3
CAISDKNHRKTETQYF
>TRBJ2-4|TRBV19
CASSPRVEAKNIQYF
>TRBJ2-3|TRBV6-6
CASSYSASGGDTQYF
>TRBJ2-3|TRBV7-2
CASKVRGSDTQYF
>TRBJ2-4|TRBV7-2
CASSQLAEDNIQYF
>TRBJ2-6|TRBV5-1
CASCPRGSGANVLTF
>TRBJ2-5|TRBV30
CAWSKNDQETQYF
>TRBJ1-2|TRBV7-3
CASSTSGGAGYGYTF
>TRBJ2-1|TRBV24-1
CATGPGGMANEQFF
>TRBJ2-5|TRBV3-1/TRBV3-2
CASSLPGTSGSVGTQYF
>TRBJ2-7|TRBV6-6
CASRTPGLGDEQYF
>TRBJ2-1|TRBV18
CASSPMGNEQFF
>TRBJ1-3|TRBV7-6
CASSLASGAIGNTIYF
>TRBJ2-7|TRBV19
CASSIVDRSYEQYF
>TRBJ1-6|TRBV7-2
CASSLGSGAGAPLHF
>TRBJ1-2|TRBV11-2
CASSPGLANYGYTF
>TRBJ2-5|TRBV11-3
CASSLGSRDQETQYF
>TRBJ2-1|TRBV5-1
CASSSRVHNEQFF
>TRBJ1-2|TRBV29-1
CSVDGTGGIYYGYTF
>TRBJ2-1|TRBV1
CTSSLGTSGRKYNEQFF
>TRBJ2-3|TRBV18
CASSPGPTDTQYF